These T cell receptor delta chains were read from a single sample in a study of Vδ1+ human thymocytes. With CATT, TCRdb re-called clones from the multiplex PCR reads. In the table there are about 50,000 delta-chain clones, about 15% of which are singletons. Input material: Vdelta1+ gamma-delta thymocytes from the thymus. Source of these receptors: a girl less than two years old who had congenital heart surgery. CDR3s include the opening cysteine and the closing phenylalanine or tryptophan. D genes are given only for firm matches. Only part of the rows carry a size: once, few, many, or a class if the clone is expanded.

j_call: TRDJ1
v_call: TRDV1
clone_size: few
d_call: .
cdr3_nt: TGTGCTCTTGGGGAACCGGCCGGGGGCCCCAACACCGATAAACTCATCTTT
cdr3_aa: CALGEPAGGPNTDKLIF

j_call: TRDJ1
v_call: TRDV1
clone_size: .
d_call: TRDD3
cdr3_nt: TGTGCTCTTGGGGGGATAGTACTGGGGGATTACGCCGATAAACTCATCTTT
cdr3_aa: CALGGIVLGDYADKLIF

j_call: TRDJ1
v_call: TRDV1
clone_size: few
d_call: .
cdr3_nt: TGTGCTCTTGGGGAACCCATGGTTTGTCCGACATATAAACTCATCTTT
cdr3_aa: CALGEPMVCPTYKLIF

j_call: TRDJ2
v_call: TRDV2
clone_size: many
d_call: TRDD3
cdr3_nt: TGTGCCTGTGGAACTGGGGGACCCCCTTTGACAGCACAACTCTTCTTT
cdr3_aa: CACGTGGPPLTAQLFF

j_call: TRDJ1
v_call: TRDV1
clone_size: .
d_call: .
cdr3_nt: TGTGCTCTTGGGGAGGCGGGTGTCATAGGGCCTTCCCCTACTCTCGCCCGGATTTTGCACGATAAACTCATCTTT
cdr3_aa: CALGEAGVIGPSPTLARILHDKLIF

j_call: TRDJ1
v_call: TRDV1
clone_size: once
d_call: TRDD3
cdr3_nt: TGTGCTCTTGGGGCTGATTTTAGGGGGATACGCGCGGGGATGTACACCGATAAACTCATCTTT
cdr3_aa: CALGADFRGIRAGMYTDKLIF

j_call: TRDJ1
v_call: TRDV1
clone_size: few
d_call: TRDD3
cdr3_nt: TGTGCTCTTGGGGAGCTCCGGGGGATACAAGGGGCCGATAAACTCATCTTT
cdr3_aa: CALGELRGIQGADKLIF

j_call: TRDJ1
v_call: TRAV29/DV5
clone_size: many
d_call: TRDD3
cdr3_nt: TGTGCAGCAAGCGCGGAGGGATACTTTTCCGATAAACTCATCTTT
cdr3_aa: CAASAEGYFSDKLIF

j_call: TRDJ1
v_call: TRDV1
clone_size: .
d_call: .
cdr3_nt: TGTGCTCTTGGGGAACTACGAGTCCTGTACACCGATAAACTCATCTTT
cdr3_aa: CALGELRVLYTDKLIF

j_call: TRDJ1
v_call: TRDV1
clone_size: few
d_call: TRDD2
cdr3_nt: TGTGCTCTTGGGGAGAGTTCCTACAGCACACTCTTCTACCTTAACACCGATAAACTCATCTTT
cdr3_aa: CALGESSYSTLFYLNTDKLIF

j_call: TRDJ1
v_call: TRDV1
clone_size: .
d_call: TRDD3
cdr3_nt: TGTGCTCTTGGGGAACAGGATCAAAGGTACTGGGGGCCACACCATCCGTACACCGATAAACTCATCTTT
cdr3_aa: CALGEQDQRYWGPHHPYTDKLIF

j_call: TRDJ1
v_call: TRDV1
clone_size: .
d_call: .
cdr3_nt: TGTGCTCTTGGGGGTCCTTCCTACAAAACTGGGGGATACACCGATAAACTCATCTTT
cdr3_aa: CALGGPSYKTGGYTDKLIF

j_call: TRDJ3
v_call: TRDV2
clone_size: .
d_call: TRDD3
cdr3_nt: TGTGCCTGTGACCGGTTGGGGGATACCACCTGGGACACCCGACAGATGTTTTTC
cdr3_aa: CACDRLGDTTWDTRQMFF

j_call: TRDJ1
v_call: TRDV1
clone_size: .
d_call: TRDD3
cdr3_nt: TGTGCTCTTGGGGAACTCTCCTGGGGGATACGCGAGTACACCGATAAACTCATCTTT
cdr3_aa: CALGELSWGIREYTDKLIF

j_call: TRDJ1
v_call: TRDV1
clone_size: .
d_call: .
cdr3_nt: TGTGCTCTTGGGGGGATCCTTGGCCGGGGTTTGTACACCGATAAACTCATCTTT
cdr3_aa: CALGGILGRGLYTDKLIF

j_call: TRDJ1
v_call: TRDV1
clone_size: few
d_call: TRDD3
cdr3_nt: TGTGCTCTTGGGGAACTCTTGGGATACGGGGAAGACACCGATAAACTCATCTTT
cdr3_aa: CALGELLGYGEDTDKLIF

j_call: TRDJ1
v_call: TRDV2
clone_size: medium-sized
d_call: TRDD3
cdr3_nt: TGTGCCTGTGACACCGAACTGGGGGACCAGTACACCGATAAACTCATCTTT
cdr3_aa: CACDTELGDQYTDKLIF

j_call: TRDJ1
v_call: TRDV1
clone_size: .
d_call: TRDD3
cdr3_nt: TGTGCTCTTGGGGAACGAGACTGGGGGATGTTCGGAACCGATAAACTCATCTTT
cdr3_aa: CALGERDWGMFGTDKLIF

j_call: TRDJ1
v_call: TRDV1
clone_size: few
d_call: .
cdr3_nt: TGTGCTCTTGGGGATTGTTCCTTTAATAAACTCATCTTT
cdr3_aa: CALGDCSFNKLIF

j_call: TRDJ1
v_call: TRDV1
clone_size: .
d_call: TRDD3
cdr3_nt: TGTGCTCTTGGAGATCCTACGGGGAGAGTATGGGGGATAAGGGACACCGATAAACTCATCTTT
cdr3_aa: CALGDPTGRVWGIRDTDKLIF

j_call: TRDJ1
v_call: TRDV1
clone_size: few
d_call: .
cdr3_nt: TGTGCTCTTGGGGAACTAGGTGAGGAGTACACCGATAAACTCATCTTT
cdr3_aa: CALGELGEEYTDKLIF

j_call: TRDJ1
v_call: TRAV29/DV5
clone_size: many
d_call: .
cdr3_nt: TGTGCAGCAAGCGCGATTCTGGTAGTGGGGGCGGATACTCCGTACACCGATAAACTCATCTTT
cdr3_aa: CAASAILVVGADTPYTDKLIF

j_call: TRDJ1
v_call: TRDV1
clone_size: .
d_call: TRDD3
cdr3_nt: TGTGCTCTTGGGGGCCTCCCCCGTACTGGGGGATCGTACACCGATAAACTCATCTTT
cdr3_aa: CALGGLPRTGGSYTDKLIF

j_call: TRDJ1
v_call: TRDV1
clone_size: few
d_call: TRDD2
cdr3_nt: TGTGCTCTTGGGAACAGGTTCCTTCCTACGTTTTATACTGGGGATCGCACCGATAAACTCATCTTT
cdr3_aa: CALGNRFLPTFYTGDRTDKLIF

j_call: TRDJ1
v_call: TRDV1
clone_size: .
d_call: TRDD3
cdr3_nt: TGTGCTCTTGGGGAAGTTACGGATACTGGGGGATACCCCCCCACGGCCGATAAACTCATCTTT
cdr3_aa: CALGEVTDTGGYPPTADKLIF

j_call: TRDJ1
v_call: TRDV2
clone_size: medium-sized
d_call: .
cdr3_nt: TGTGCCTGTGAAGGTAAACTCATCTTT
cdr3_aa: CACEGKLIF

j_call: TRDJ1
v_call: TRDV1
clone_size: .
d_call: .
cdr3_nt: TGTGCTCTTGGGAGTGAGATACGCGAGAGATACACCGATAAACTCATCTTT
cdr3_aa: CALGSEIRERYTDKLIF

j_call: TRDJ1
v_call: TRDV1
clone_size: .
d_call: TRDD3
cdr3_nt: TGTGCTCTTGGGTTCGGTCTGAAGTCTGGGGATAAGGCCACCGATAAACTCATCTTT
cdr3_aa: CALGFGLKSGDKATDKLIF

j_call: TRDJ1
v_call: TRDV1
clone_size: .
d_call: TRDD3
cdr3_nt: TGTGCTCTTGGGGAACCGGGGAGCACTGGGGGACCGTACACCGATAAACTCATCTTT
cdr3_aa: CALGEPGSTGGPYTDKLIF

j_call: TRDJ1
v_call: TRDV1
clone_size: .
d_call: .
cdr3_nt: TGTGCTCTTGGGGAACTCAGCCCTACGGTAACATTGCGGCCGTACACCGATAAACTCATCTTT
cdr3_aa: CALGELSPTVTLRPYTDKLIF

j_call: TRDJ1
v_call: TRDV1
clone_size: few
d_call: TRDD3
cdr3_nt: TGTGCTCTTGGGGAACGTCCGGGGGATAAGCCCGATAAACTCATCTTT
cdr3_aa: CALGERPGDKPDKLIF

j_call: TRDJ1
v_call: TRDV1
clone_size: few
d_call: .
cdr3_nt: TGTGCTCTTGGGGTCAATGAGACATTTCCTCCGCGGACGGTACTCATCTTT
cdr3_aa: CALGVNETFPPRTVLIF

j_call: TRDJ1
v_call: TRDV1
clone_size: few
d_call: TRDD3
cdr3_nt: TGTGCTCTTGGGGAACGACTCCTGCCTTACTGGGGGACTTACACCGATAAACTCATCTTT
cdr3_aa: CALGERLLPYWGTYTDKLIF

j_call: TRDJ1
v_call: TRDV2
clone_size: .
d_call: TRDD3
cdr3_nt: TGTGCCTGTGACACTATTACTGGGGGCCTGAAAGTATTGTACACCGATAAACTCATCTTT
cdr3_aa: CACDTITGGLKVLYTDKLIF

j_call: TRDJ1
v_call: TRDV1
clone_size: .
d_call: TRDD3
cdr3_nt: TGTGCTCTTGGGGGTCCCTCTCACCCCCGTTCCTACGGTATGGACTGGGGGATTCCTCCAAGATACGGACTCATCTTT
cdr3_aa: CALGGPSHPRSYGMDWGIPPRYGLIF

j_call: TRDJ1
v_call: TRAV29/DV5
clone_size: few
d_call: TRDD2
cdr3_nt: TGTGCACCTCAGCCCACTCTTCCTACGGACCCTTTAGAGGAGAACACCGATAAACTCATCTTT
cdr3_aa: CAPQPTLPTDPLEENTDKLIF

j_call: TRDJ1
v_call: TRDV1
clone_size: few
d_call: .
cdr3_nt: TGTGCTCTTGGGGCAGATACGGGGGCTGTCGATAAACTCATCTTT
cdr3_aa: CALGADTGAVDKLIF

j_call: TRDJ1
v_call: TRDV1
clone_size: few
d_call: .
cdr3_nt: TGTGCTCTTGGGGCCTTTAACATAGGGCTACTGGGAACCGATAAACTCATCTTT
cdr3_aa: CALGAFNIGLLGTDKLIF

j_call: TRDJ1
v_call: TRDV1
clone_size: .
d_call: TRDD2
cdr3_nt: TGTGCTCTTGGGGATCCTCCTCCTTCCTCTCCCCTAGGGACCGATAAACTCATCTTT
cdr3_aa: CALGDPPPSSPLGTDKLIF

j_call: TRDJ1
v_call: TRDV1
clone_size: .
d_call: TRDD3
cdr3_nt: TGTGCTCTTGGGGAAAGGGGCTTCTGCGTATTGGGGGACCACACCGATAAACTCATCTTT
cdr3_aa: CALGERGFCVLGDHTDKLIF

j_call: TRDJ1
v_call: TRDV1
clone_size: few
d_call: .
cdr3_nt: TGTGCTCTTGGGGAGGTTTACACCGATAAACTCATCTTT
cdr3_aa: CALGEVYTDKLIF

j_call: TRDJ1
v_call: TRDV1
clone_size: few
d_call: .
cdr3_nt: TGTGCTCTTGGGGAAAGGGGACCAATAACCGATAAACTCATCTTT
cdr3_aa: CALGERGPITDKLIF

j_call: TRDJ1
v_call: TRDV1
clone_size: few
d_call: TRDD3
cdr3_nt: TGTGCTCTTGGGGACAGACCGGGGGATACCGATAAACTCATCTTT
cdr3_aa: CALGDRPGDTDKLIF

j_call: TRDJ1
v_call: TRDV1
clone_size: .
d_call: .
cdr3_nt: TGTGCTCTTGGGGATTCCCCCGACTTCCTCCAATCTCCTGTACTGGGGTACACCGATAAACTCATCTTT
cdr3_aa: CALGDSPDFLQSPVLGYTDKLIF

j_call: TRDJ1
v_call: TRDV1
clone_size: few
d_call: TRDD3
cdr3_nt: TGTGCTCTTGGGGAAGTCCACTGGGGGATATTAGTCACCGATAAACTCATCTTT
cdr3_aa: CALGEVHWGILVTDKLIF

j_call: TRDJ1
v_call: TRDV1
clone_size: .
d_call: TRDD3
cdr3_nt: TGTGCTCTTGGGGAACTTTCAGAGTGGGGGATACAAAAAGGTAAACTCATCTTT
cdr3_aa: CALGELSEWGIQKGKLIF

j_call: TRDJ1
v_call: TRDV1
clone_size: .
d_call: TRDD3
cdr3_nt: TGTGCTCTTGGGGAACCAGCCGGGGCTTACATGAACTGGGGGATACGAACCGATAAACTCATCTTT
cdr3_aa: CALGEPAGAYMNWGIRTDKLIF

j_call: TRDJ1
v_call: TRDV1
clone_size: .
d_call: TRDD3
cdr3_nt: TGTGCTCTTGGGGAAGAGACGTACTGGGGGATACAAAGAGCGTACACCGATAAACTCATCTTT
cdr3_aa: CALGEETYWGIQRAYTDKLIF

j_call: TRDJ1
v_call: TRDV1
clone_size: .
d_call: .
cdr3_nt: TGTGCTCTTGGGGTGGGGCCTTCCTGTACTGGGCCTAGGGGTAAACTCATCTTT
cdr3_aa: CALGVGPSCTGPRGKLIF

j_call: TRDJ1
v_call: TRDV1
clone_size: .
d_call: TRDD3
cdr3_nt: TGTGCTCTTGGGGAACCCATTCGTCCTGGGGGGCTTCTTTACACCGATAAACTCATCTTT
cdr3_aa: CALGEPIRPGGLLYTDKLIF

j_call: TRDJ1
v_call: TRDV2
clone_size: few
d_call: TRDD3
cdr3_nt: TGTGCCTGTGACACCCCTGGGGGATATTTCGATAAACTCATCTTT
cdr3_aa: CACDTPGGYFDKLIF

j_call: TRDJ1
v_call: TRDV1
clone_size: once
d_call: .
cdr3_nt: TGTGCTGTTGGGGCCGGTGGCCCTCCTGGGCATAACGATAAACTCATCTTT
cdr3_aa: CAVGAGGPPGHNDKLIF

j_call: TRDJ2
v_call: TRDV1
clone_size: few
d_call: .
cdr3_nt: TGTGCTCTTGGGCCCCAGCCCACCTTCCCTTTCTACCTTGCAGCACAACTCTTCTTT
cdr3_aa: CALGPQPTFPFYLAAQLFF

j_call: TRDJ1
v_call: TRDV1
clone_size: .
d_call: TRDD3
cdr3_nt: TGTGCTCTTGGGGAATCCCGGCCACCCCGACTGGGGGATACCGCCGATAAACTCATCTTT
cdr3_aa: CALGESRPPRLGDTADKLIF